The sequence of this T cell receptor (beta chain) was determined in a study of blood T cell repertoires in COVID-19. In the study overall: Sites across the United States, Italy and Spain contributed samples from acute and convalescent COVID-19. PBMCs, B-cell-depleted T cells, or T cells were the source of the cDNA or gDNA that made up the material.

V dropped 1 base and J dropped 2 bases, with 8 bases sitting between them. Germline-derived CDR1 and CDR2 are SEHNR and FQNEAQ (reference sequence). This CDR3 comprises 15 residues. Methods used by the authors: The assay estimated nucleated cells by amplifying reference gene primers. Profiled with immunoSEQ multiplex PCR; TCRdb holds only in-frame clones, not every one. V and J calls plus clone size are reproduced from that table; the DNA served to infer D and trimming. The table lists about 310,000 clones, around 86% of them singletons, with 1% in the top ten. This clone was seen a single time. The sequence came from a man in his forties or fifties with active or convalescent COVID-19. Material for sequencing was peripheral blood. This chain joins TRBV7-9 and TRBJ2-2; the D gene is possibly TRBD1 (6 bases). For the CDR3, the DNA is TGTGCCAGCAGCTTAGGGGGACAAAACACCGGGGAGCTGTTTTTT. Protein sequence: CASSLGGQNTGELFF.